This T cell receptor beta chain was retrieved from a study of blood T cell repertoires in COVID-19. This CDR3 has 15 residues. Deletions cut 6 bases from V and 1 base from J, with 16 bases between. From germline, CDR1 is SEHNR and CDR2 FQNEAQ (reference sequence). TCRdb's table, derived via immunoSEQ multiplex PCR, lists solely in-frame clones and lacks some. The data hold 40,000 or so clones, with roughly 90% observed a single time. The source of this sequence is a man over 45 with active COVID-19. The sample taken for sequencing was peripheral blood. The J gene is TRBJ2-7, the V gene TRBV7-9; a possible D gene is TRBD1 (5 bases). CDR3 amino acids: CASRSREDRSYEQYF. CDR3 sequence (DNA): TGTGCCAGCAGGTCCAGGGAAGATAGGTCCTACGAGCAGTACTTC.